The rows below give T cell receptor beta chains drawn from one sample of a study of shared clonotypes between healthy human individuals. Profiling relied on immunoSEQ multiplex PCR, and the TCRdb table lists in-frame clones only, not all of them. The table lists 2 million or so clones, roughly 95% of them singletons, with 0.13% in the top ten. Material: naive CD4+ T cells sorted from blood. The receptor set was obtained from a man between 18 and 29 years old in good health. CDR3s include the opening cysteine and the closing phenylalanine or tryptophan. A D gene is named only where the DNA matches it firmly. Only part of the rows carry a size: once, few, many, or a class if the clone is expanded.

-,TRBV30,-,TRBJ1-1,CAWSVPSGSRPEAFF,TGTGCCTGGAGTGTACCGTCAGGGTCGCGCCCTGAAGCTTTCTTT
-,TRBV11-3,-,TRBJ2-2,CASSGPVNTGELFF,TGTGCCAGCAGCGGCCCAGTTAACACCGGGGAGCTGTTTTTT
-,TRBV6-6,-,TRBJ1-6,CASSYLGVTYNSPLHF,TGTGCCAGCAGTTACTTAGGGGTAACTTATAATTCACCCCTCCACTTT
-,TRBV28,-,TRBJ2-2,CASSPPTPGLGTGELFF,TGTGCCAGCAGTCCTCCAACCCCAGGTCTCGGCACCGGGGAGCTGTTTTTT
once,TRBV7-9,-,TRBJ2-7,CASSSTALPYEQYF,TGTGCCAGCAGCTCGACTGCACTCCCCTACGAGCAGTACTTC
once,TRBV7-2,TRBD1,TRBJ1-2,CASSLRIPQGDNYGYTF,TGTGCCAGCAGTTTAAGAATACCACAGGGGGACAACTATGGCTACACCTTC
-,TRBV28,-,TRBJ2-7,CASSSPGGTTYEQYF,TGTGCCAGCAGTTCGCCAGGGGGGACTACCTACGAGCAGTACTTC
-,TRBV29-1,TRBD2,TRBJ2-3,CSVVWGRAPTDTQYF,TGCAGCGTTGTCTGGGGGAGGGCCCCCACAGATACGCAGTATTTT
-,TRBV9,-,TRBJ2-6,CASSVQGLPGANVLTF,TGTGCCAGCAGCGTACAAGGGTTACCTGGGGCCAACGTCCTGACTTTC
-,TRBV6-5,-,TRBJ1-6,CASKQGRNSPLHF,TGTGCCAGCAAACAAGGGAGGAATTCACCCCTCCACTTT
-,TRBV9,-,TRBJ2-3,CASRRDPTDTQYF,TGTGCCAGCAGGCGGGACCCCACAGATACGCAGTATTTT
-,TRBV5-1,TRBD1,TRBJ1-3,CASSWESGGYGNTIYF,TGCGCCAGCAGCTGGGAATCAGGGGGTTATGGAAACACCATATATTTT
-,TRBV19,-,TRBJ1-1,CASRGSPNTEAFF,TGTGCCAGTAGGGGGTCCCCGAACACTGAAGCTTTCTTT
-,TRBV10-3,-,TRBJ2-2,CAISENRAGTGELFF,TGTGCCATCAGTGAAAACAGGGCTGGCACCGGGGAGCTGTTTTTT
-,TRBV10-3,TRBD2,TRBJ2-1,CAHQRDPYNEQFF,TGTGCCCACCAGCGGGACCCGTACAATGAGCAGTTCTTC
-,TRBV5-1,TRBD1,TRBJ2-7,CASSPGTASYEQYF,TGCGCCAGCAGCCCCGGGACAGCAAGCTACGAGCAGTACTTC
-,TRBV19,TRBD2,TRBJ2-1,CASSKTSGREVEQFF,TGTGCCAGTAGCAAAACTAGCGGGAGAGAAGTTGAGCAGTTCTTC
once,TRBV23-1,TRBD1,TRBJ2-7,CASSRQGAPNPSVVSYEQYF,TGCGCCAGCAGTCGGCAGGGGGCACCAAACCCTAGCGTTGTCTCCTACGAGCAGTACTTC
-,TRBV27,-,TRBJ2-7,CASSLGREPYEQYF,TGTGCCAGCAGTTTAGGCCGGGAACCCTACGAGCAGTACTTC
-,TRBV7-2,-,TRBJ2-5,CASSSQGVRETQYF,TGTGCCAGCAGCTCTCAGGGAGTACGCGAGACCCAGTACTTC
-,TRBV28,TRBD1,TRBJ2-5,CASSFYRGTSETQYF,TGTGCCAGCAGTTTCTACAGGGGAACTTCAGAGACCCAGTACTTC
-,TRBV7-9,TRBD1,TRBJ1-3,CASSLTGGGSDTIYF,TGTGCCAGCAGCTTAACAGGGGGCGGGTCGGACACCATATATTTT
-,TRBV7-9,TRBD1,TRBJ2-5,CASSYPTGGGETQYF,TGTGCCAGCAGCTACCCCACAGGGGGTGGAGAGACCCAGTACTTC
-,TRBV2,-,TRBJ2-2,CASSQLGAPNTGELFF,TGTGCCAGCAGTCAGTTAGGGGCCCCGAACACCGGGGAGCTGTTTTTT
-,TRBV5-4,-,TRBJ1-5,CASSSDPDQPQHF,TGTGCCAGCAGCTCGGACCCGGATCAGCCCCAGCATTTT
-,TRBV6-1,-,TRBJ1-6,CASSGGKDRNNSPLHF,TGTGCCAGCAGTGGGGGGAAAGACAGGAACAATTCACCCCTCCACTTT
once,TRBV5-1,TRBD1,TRBJ1-1,CASSLDPGQGPEAFF,TGCGCCAGCAGCTTGGATCCAGGACAGGGCCCTGAAGCTTTCTTT
-,TRBV2,TRBD2,TRBJ2-5,CASRPFSTSGQETQYF,TGTGCCAGCAGGCCTTTTTCGACTAGCGGTCAAGAGACCCAGTACTTC
-,TRBV19,-,TRBJ2-6,CASSILVSGANVLTF,TGTGCCAGTAGTATCCTCGTCTCTGGGGCCAACGTCCTGACTTTC
few,TRBV4-3,TRBD2,TRBJ2-1,CASSRILAGYNEQFF,TGCGCCAGCAGTCGGATCCTAGCGGGTTACAATGAGCAGTTCTTC
-,TRBV19,TRBD1,TRBJ2-1,CASSKGRDRGLYEQFF,TGTGCCAGTAGTAAGGGGAGGGACAGGGGACTCTATGAGCAGTTCTTC
-,TRBV12-5,TRBD2,TRBJ2-3,CASGTSGKHSTTDSFINTQYF,TGTGCTAGTGGTACTAGCGGGAAACACTCGACTACCGATTCGTTCATAAATACGCAGTATTTT
-,TRBV28,-,TRBJ1-1,CASWVALNTEAFF,TGTGCCAGCTGGGTTGCCCTGAATACTGAAGCTTTCTTT
-,TRBV7-9,TRBD1,TRBJ1-6,CASSADDRDRSPLHF,TGTGCCAGCAGCGCTGATGACAGGGACCGTTCACCCCTCCACTTT
-,TRBV5-4,-,TRBJ1-1,CASSPKVGTEAFF,TGTGCCAGCAGCCCAAAGGTGGGCACTGAAGCTTTCTTT
once,TRBV2,TRBD1,TRBJ1-2,CASRQGIGYGYTF,TGTGCCAGCAGACAGGGGATAGGCTATGGCTACACCTTC
-,TRBV6-5,TRBD1,TRBJ2-4,CASTRQGVQYF,TGTGCCAGCACCCGACAGGGAGTTCAGTACTTC
-,TRBV28,-,TRBJ1-5,CASSLPGQPQHF,TGTGCCAGCAGTTTACCGGGACAGCCCCAGCATTTT
-,TRBV11-1,TRBD1,TRBJ2-2,CASSLEGQSNTGELFF,TGTGCCAGCAGCTTAGAGGGACAGTCCAACACCGGGGAGCTGTTTTTT
-,TRBV5-6,-,TRBJ1-1,CASSSLSSGTEAFF,TGTGCCAGCAGCTCCCTATCAAGTGGCACTGAAGCTTTCTTT
once,TRBV30,TRBD2,TRBJ2-1,CAWNKRETGSNEQFF,TGTGCCTGGAATAAGCGGGAAACGGGGAGCAATGAGCAGTTCTTC
-,TRBV18,TRBD1,TRBJ2-2,CASALDRGTGELFF,TGTGCCAGCGCCCTGGACAGGGGCACCGGGGAGCTGTTTTTT
-,TRBV19,-,TRBJ1-1,CASSPQGKTEAFF,TGTGCCAGTAGTCCGCAGGGGAAGACTGAAGCTTTCTTT
-,TRBV27,TRBD1,TRBJ2-7,CASSGYRGHEQYF,TGTGCCAGCAGTGGATACAGGGGGCACGAGCAGTACTTC
-,TRBV6-5,TRBD1,TRBJ1-2,CASSSRTGNFGYTF,TGTGCCAGCAGTTCACGGACAGGGAACTTTGGCTACACCTTC